This T cell receptor (beta chain) was retrieved from a study of blood T cell repertoires in COVID-19. Study as a whole: Sample material is recorded as cDNA or gDNA derived from T cells, B-cell-depleted T cells, or PBMCs.

Original analysis: Using reference gene primer amplification, nucleated cell counts were estimated. Generated by immunoSEQ multiplex PCR, the TCRdb table keeps only in-frame clones and is missing some. V, J and clone size are those of that table, while D and trimming were read from the DNA. The table has about 110,000 clones, approximately 89% seen once; the top ten hold approximately 5.1%. Germline V gene lookup returns CDR1 LNHDA and CDR2 SQIVND (reference sequence). The CDR3 runs to 16 residues. V trimming: 6 bases; J trimming: 2 bases; junction bases outside the gene matches: 9. Seattle participants joined during active infection and were tracked over time. This clone was seen a handful of times.

The chain carries TRBV19 and TRBJ2-3; 9 positions match TRBD2. Sequencing was done on a sample of peripheral blood. This TCR came from a woman aged 60-75 years with COVID-19, enrolled during active disease. The CDR3 bases are TGTGCCAGTAGCCGGTGGGCGGGGGGGAACACAGATACGCAGTATTTT. As protein: CASSRWAGGNTDTQYF.